This TCR beta chain is drawn from a study of cytomegalovirus exposure and HLA in healthy donors. The germline gives CDR1 SNHLY, CDR2 FYNNEI. The length of the CDR3 is 12 residues. Trimming left V 7 bases short and J 3 bases short, with 10 bases between. Researchers ran the PCR with 60 Vbeta and 13 Jbeta primers. Profiled with immunoSEQ multiplex PCR; TCRdb holds only in-frame clones, not every one. The data show around 150,000 clones, 80% seen once. The J gene is TRBJ2-7, the V gene TRBV2; D may be TRBD2 (5 bases). The sequenced sample consisted of PBMCs. This receptor was taken from a man aged 30 to 39 in good health and CMV-seronegative. CDR3 DNA: TGTGCCAGCACCGACGGGAACTACGAGCAGTACTTC. Its translation: CASTDGNYEQYF.